This passage covers 20 T cell receptor beta chains from one sample sequenced in a study of cytotoxic CD8 clonotypes in ibrutinib-treated CLL. Profiling relied on immunoSEQ multiplex PCR, and the TCRdb table lists in-frame clones only, not all of them. The profile shows some 290,000 clones, about 77% of them singletons. Material: PBMCs, obtained before ibrutinib treatment. The receptors were gathered from a human donor with chronic lymphocytic leukemia.

The V and J genes are TRBV4-2 and TRBJ1-3, with D unresolved. The germline V and J ends were trimmed by 0 bases and 9 bases, with 15 bases remaining between them. CDR1 is LGHNA, CDR2 YNFKEQ, per germline. There are 15 residues in the CDR3. Here the CDR3 DNA reads TGTGCCAGCAGCCAAGAAGGGTTTACCAGCGTCACCATATATTTT. Amino acids: CASSQEGFTSVTIYF.

The V call is TRBV27, the J call TRBJ2-1; D unclear. Trimming left V 0 bases short and J 3 bases short, with 9 bases between. The germline V gene encodes CDR1 MNHEY and CDR2 SMNVEV (reference sequence). The CDR3 is 15 residues long. The CDR3 sequence is CASSLSWANYNEQFF. In DNA, the CDR3 is TGTGCCAGCAGTTTATCCTGGGCGAACTACAATGAGCAGTTCTTC.

This chain uses TRBV4-2 with TRBJ2-3; no reliable D call. The V end was cut by 0 bases, the J end by 3 bases, with 7 bases between. The CDR3 has 14 residues. Germline values: CDR1 LGHNA, CDR2 YNFKEQ. CDR3 coding DNA: TGTGCCAGCAGCCAAGATCCGTGGACAGATACGCAGTATTTT. It specifies CASSQDPWTDTQYF.

V and J are TRBV6-4 and TRBJ2-1; the match to TRBD2 covers 11 bases. Trimming took 4 bases from V and 9 from J; bases not matched to a gene: 8. Per germline, CDR1 MRHNA and CDR2 SNTAGT. The CDR3 totals 15 residues. CDR3 DNA: TGTGCCAGCAGTGTCCTAGCGGGAGGAGTCGGTGAGCAGTTCTTC. Amino acid sequence: CASSVLAGGVGEQFF.

The chain uses TRBV29-1 and TRBJ2-1, with 13 bases aligning to TRBD2. CDR1 is SQVTM and CDR2 is ANQGSEA in the germline V gene. This CDR3 is 15 amino acids long. The trim removed 6 bases at V and 3 bases at J, leaving 5 bases unmatched. CDR3 DNA: TGCAGCGTCCCTGGGACTAGCGGGAACTACAATGAGCAGTTCTTC. Its protein is CSVPGTSGNYNEQFF.

The chain couples TRBV27 to TRBJ1-2, with D tentatively TRBD1 (6 bases). The length of the CDR3 is 16 residues. V lost 4 bases, J lost 4 bases, and 19 bases lay in between. Germline loops: CDR1 MNHEY, CDR2 SMNVEV (reference sequence). CDR3 coding DNA: TGTGCCAGCAGTTCCTCACAGGGTCATAGTGGCTATGGCTACACCTTC. Residues: CASSSSQGHSGYGYTF.

This chain joins TRBV28 and TRBJ1-1, with D perhaps TRBD1 (5 bases). V was trimmed by 5 bases and J by 3 bases, leaving 16 bases between them. This CDR3 is 15 amino acids long. Germline V CDR1 and CDR2: MDHEN, SYDVKM. The CDR3 region is CASSGGSGGYTEAFF. CDR3 DNA sequence: TGTGCCAGCAGTGGAGGAAGCGGGGGATACACTGAAGCTTTCTTT.

The chain links TRBV28 to TRBJ1-3, with a weak D call TRBD1 (5 bases). Deletions cut 5 bases from V and 4 bases from J, with 12 bases between. The CDR3 contains 14 residues. Germline loops: CDR1 MDHEN, CDR2 SYDVKM. This CDR3 reads CASSTRARGNTIYF. The CDR3 DNA reads as TGTGCCAGCAGTACCAGGGCTAGAGGAAACACCATATATTTT. The entire variable domain, with the rest obtained from reference TRBV28 and TRBJ1-3, is as follows: DVKVTQSSRYLVKRTGEKVFLECVQDMDHENMFWYRQDPGLGLRLIYFSYDVKMKEKGDIPEGYSVSREKKERFSLILESASTNQTSMYLCASSTRARGNTIYFGEGSWLTVV.

This clone was found once. The CDR3 loop is CASSYRAGTEAFF. The DNA for the CDR3 is TGTGCCAGTAGTTACAGGGCGGGCACTGAAGCTTTCTTT. The chain uses TRBV19 and TRBJ1-1; the D gene is possibly TRBD1 (6 bases). The germline V and J ends were trimmed by 5 bases and 4 bases, with 11 bases remaining between them. CDR3 length equals 13 residues. Germline V gene data show CDR1 as LNHDA and CDR2 as SQIVND (reference sequence).

The V gene is TRBV5-4, the J gene TRBJ1-5; unclear D gene. Germline V lookup: CDR1 SGHNT, CDR2 YYREEE (reference sequence). Trimming removed 4 bases at V and 6 bases at J, with 8 bases between. The CDR3 runs 12 residues. This CDR3 reads CASSREGQPQHF. CDR3 nucleotides: TGTGCCAGCAGCCGGGAGGGTCAGCCCCAGCATTTT.

DNA of the CDR3: TGCAGCGTTAGTCCCGGGAACTATGGCTACACCTTC. This sequence encodes CSVSPGNYGYTF. The chain has TRBV29-1 and TRBJ1-2, with unresolved D. V lost 5 bases and J 2 bases, leaving 9 bases between the germline ends. Germline V gene data show CDR1 as SQVTM and CDR2 as ANQGSEA. CDR3 size: 12 residues.

The chain carries TRBV6-5 and TRBJ1-3, with 7 bases matching TRBD1. Germline V gives CDR1 MNHEY, CDR2 SVGAGI. V was clipped by 2 bases and J by 3 bases; unmatched bases: 4. The CDR3 is 15 amino acids. CDR3 residues: CASSYRGRFGNTIYF. Written as DNA, the CDR3 is TGTGCCAGCAGTTACAGGGGGCGTTTTGGAAACACCATATATTTT.

The V call is TRBV30, the J call TRBJ1-3; the match to TRBD1 covers 8 bases. Looked up from germline, CDR1 is GTSNPN and CDR2 is SVGIG (reference sequence). The CDR3 is made up of 17 amino acids. V dropped 3 bases and J dropped 3; count of bases not matched to a gene: 13. The CDR3: CAWRGGGQGRIGNTIYF. The CDR3 DNA sequence: TGTGCCTGGAGAGGTGGAGGACAGGGCAGAATTGGAAACACCATATATTTT.

In nucleotides, the CDR3 is TGTGCCAGCAGCGTATCCGGGAGTAGGTACGAGCAGTACTTC. It codes for CASSVSGSRYEQYF. V gene TRBV9 combines with J gene TRBJ2-7, with D tentatively TRBD2 (6 bases). V was cut by 1 base and J by 4 bases, with 12 bases left in between. This CDR3 spans 14 amino acids. Germline CDR1 reads SGDLS; CDR2 reads YYNGEE.

In its sample, this clone was seen a few times. The chain links TRBV7-9 to TRBJ2-7, with TRBD2 matching over 7 bases. CDR1 and CDR2 (germline): SEHNR, FQNEAQ (reference sequence). V was clipped by 2 bases and J by 7 bases; unmatched bases: 5. The CDR3 is 13 amino acids. The chain's CDR3 is CASSLSGTGEQYF. The CDR3 DNA is TGTGCCAGCAGCTTAAGCGGGACGGGGGAGCAGTACTTC.

This clone was observed a handful of times. The genes are TRBV18 and TRBJ2-3; 7 bases map to TRBD1. Trimming at V came to 3 bases and at J to 4 bases, leaving 4 bases not matched to a gene. The germline gives CDR1 KGHSH, CDR2 LQKENI. CDR3 length equals 14 residues. The CDR3 DNA is TGTGCCAGCTCACCTTCGACAGGGTCAGATACGCAGTATTTT. Translation: CASSPSTGSDTQYF.

The chain carries TRBV7-6 and TRBJ2-5; 8 bases fit TRBD1. The CDR3 runs to 15 residues. Unmatched junction bases numbered 11, after V lost 4 bases and J lost 7 bases. Germline CDR1 is SGHVS and CDR2 is FNYEAQ. CDR3 loop: CASSSDRGSGWTQYF. Here the CDR3 DNA reads TGTGCCAGCAGCTCCGACAGGGGCTCGGGGTGGACCCAGTACTTC.

The chain links TRBV18 to TRBJ1-1; no firm D call. The germline V gene has CDR1 KGHSH and CDR2 LQKENI. The V end lost 3 bases, the J end lost 3 bases, and 8 bases lay between the germline ends. CDR3 length: 13 amino acids. DNA for the CDR3: TGTGCCAGCTCACCGGGCCGGTACACTGAAGCTTTCTTT. Its translation: CASSPGRYTEAFF.

This clone was counted between two and nine times. This chain connects TRBV5-4 to TRBJ2-7; 16 positions match TRBD2. V shed 4 bases and J 5 bases; nucleotides not matched to a gene: 9. This CDR3 spans 17 amino acids. The germline gives CDR1 SGHNT, CDR2 YYREEE (reference sequence). This CDR3 is CASSGGLAGGPSHEQYF. CDR3 coding DNA: TGTGCCAGCAGCGGGGGACTAGCGGGAGGGCCTTCCCACGAGCAGTACTTC.

The chain recombines TRBV7-2 with TRBJ2-1; TRBD1 matches 10 bases. J was trimmed by 6 bases and V by 3 bases; bases with no gene match: 2. The CDR3 is 14 amino acids. Germline V gives CDR1 SGHTA, CDR2 FQGNSA. CDR3 in DNA: TGTGCCAGCAGCTTTTGGGACAGGGGCAATGAGCAGTTCTTC. Translation: CASSFWDRGNEQFF.